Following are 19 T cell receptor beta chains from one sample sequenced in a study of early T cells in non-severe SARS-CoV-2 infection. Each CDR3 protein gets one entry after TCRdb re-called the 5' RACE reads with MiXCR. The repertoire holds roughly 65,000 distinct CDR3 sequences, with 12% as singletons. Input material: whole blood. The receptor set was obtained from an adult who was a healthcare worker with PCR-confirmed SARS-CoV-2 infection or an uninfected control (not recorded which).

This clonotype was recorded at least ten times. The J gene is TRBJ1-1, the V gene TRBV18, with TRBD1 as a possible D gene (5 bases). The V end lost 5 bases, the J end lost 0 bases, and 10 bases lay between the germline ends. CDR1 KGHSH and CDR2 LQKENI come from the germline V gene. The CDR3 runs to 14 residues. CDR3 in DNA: TGTGCCAGCTCAAAAAGGGGCATGAACACTGAAGCTTTCTTT. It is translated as CASSKRGMNTEAFF.

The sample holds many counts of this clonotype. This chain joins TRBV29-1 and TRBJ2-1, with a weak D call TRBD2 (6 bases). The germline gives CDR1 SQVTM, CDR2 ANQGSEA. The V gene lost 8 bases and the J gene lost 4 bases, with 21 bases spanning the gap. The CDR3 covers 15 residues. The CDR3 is CSPGSRGGVYNEQFF. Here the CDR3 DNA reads TGCAGCCCCGGATCCCGGGGCGGGGTTTACAATGAGCAGTTCTTC.

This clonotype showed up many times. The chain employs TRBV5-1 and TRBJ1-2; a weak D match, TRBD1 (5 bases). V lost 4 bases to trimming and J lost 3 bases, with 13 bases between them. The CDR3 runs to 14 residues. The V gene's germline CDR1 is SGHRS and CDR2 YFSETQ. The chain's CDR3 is CASSPASGYYGYTF. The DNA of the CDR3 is TGCGCCAGCAGCCCCGCATCAGGGTACTATGGCTACACCTTC.

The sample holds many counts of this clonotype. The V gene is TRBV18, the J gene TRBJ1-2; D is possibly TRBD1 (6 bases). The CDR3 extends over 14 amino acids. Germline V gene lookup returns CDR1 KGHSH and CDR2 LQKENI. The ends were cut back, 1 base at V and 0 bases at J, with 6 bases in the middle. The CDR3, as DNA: TGTGCCAGCTCACCACAGGGGGCTAACTATGGCTACACCTTC. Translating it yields CASSPQGANYGYTF.

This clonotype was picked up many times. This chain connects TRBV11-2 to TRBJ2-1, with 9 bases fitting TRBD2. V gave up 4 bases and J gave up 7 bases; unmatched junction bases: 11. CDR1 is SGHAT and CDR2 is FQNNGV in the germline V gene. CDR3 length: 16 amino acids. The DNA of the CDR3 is TGTGCCAGCAGCTCGCCCGCGGGGGGGCCCAAGAATGAGCAGTTCTTC. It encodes CASSSPAGGPKNEQFF.

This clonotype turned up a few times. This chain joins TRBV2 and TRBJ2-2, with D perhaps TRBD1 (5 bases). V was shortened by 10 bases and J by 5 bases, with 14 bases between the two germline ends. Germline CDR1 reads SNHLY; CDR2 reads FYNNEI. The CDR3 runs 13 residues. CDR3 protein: CATQHRNTGELFF. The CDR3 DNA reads TGTGCCACCCAACACAGGAATACCGGGGAGCTGTTTTTT.

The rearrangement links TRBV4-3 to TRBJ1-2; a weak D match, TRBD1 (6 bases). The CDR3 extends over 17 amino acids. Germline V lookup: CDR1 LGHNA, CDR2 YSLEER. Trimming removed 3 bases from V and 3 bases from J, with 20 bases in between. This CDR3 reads CASSQNASPDRHYGYTF. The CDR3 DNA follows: TGCGCCAGCAGCCAGAACGCAAGTCCAGACAGGCACTATGGCTACACCTTC.

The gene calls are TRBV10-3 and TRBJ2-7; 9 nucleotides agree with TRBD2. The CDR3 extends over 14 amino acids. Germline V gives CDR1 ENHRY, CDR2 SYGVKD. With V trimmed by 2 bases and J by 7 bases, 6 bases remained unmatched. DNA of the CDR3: TGTGCCATCAGTGAGCGTGGAGCGGGGGGAGAGCAGTACTTC. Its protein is CAISERGAGGEQYF.

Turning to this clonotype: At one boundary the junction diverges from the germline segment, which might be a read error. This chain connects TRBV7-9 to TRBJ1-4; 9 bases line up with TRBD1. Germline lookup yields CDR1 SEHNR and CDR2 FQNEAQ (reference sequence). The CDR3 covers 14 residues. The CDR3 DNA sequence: TGTGTCAGCAGCTCACAGGGGGCAGGGGAAAAACTGTTTTTT. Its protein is CVSSSQGAGEKLFF.

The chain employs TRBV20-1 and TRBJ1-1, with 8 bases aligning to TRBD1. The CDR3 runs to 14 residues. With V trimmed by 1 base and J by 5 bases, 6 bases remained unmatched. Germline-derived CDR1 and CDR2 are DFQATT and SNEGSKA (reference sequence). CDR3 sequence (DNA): TGCAGTGCTAGAGCCCCAGGGGGCTCTACTGAAGCTTTCTTT. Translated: CSARAPGGSTEAFF.

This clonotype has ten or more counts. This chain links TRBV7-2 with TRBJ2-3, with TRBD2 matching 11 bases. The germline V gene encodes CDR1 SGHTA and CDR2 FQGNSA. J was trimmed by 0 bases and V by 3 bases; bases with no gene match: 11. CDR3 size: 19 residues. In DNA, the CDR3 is TGTGCCAGCAGCTTTAGAGCCCGGACTAGCGGGCGAAGCACAGATACGCAGTATTTT. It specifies CASSFRARTSGRSTDTQYF.

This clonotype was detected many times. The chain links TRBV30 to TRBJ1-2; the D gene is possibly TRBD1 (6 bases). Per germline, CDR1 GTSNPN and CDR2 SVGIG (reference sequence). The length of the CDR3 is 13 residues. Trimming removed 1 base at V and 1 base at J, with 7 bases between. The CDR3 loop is CAWSDRVNYGYTF. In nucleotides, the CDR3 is TGTGCCTGGAGTGACAGGGTTAACTATGGCTACACCTTC.

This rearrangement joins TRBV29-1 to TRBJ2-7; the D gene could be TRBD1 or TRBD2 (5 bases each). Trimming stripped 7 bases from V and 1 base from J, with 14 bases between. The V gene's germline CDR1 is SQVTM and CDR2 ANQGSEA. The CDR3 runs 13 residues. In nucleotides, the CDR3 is TGCAGCGCCACCGGGACGGTGTCCTACGAGCAGTACTTC. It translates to CSATGTVSYEQYF.

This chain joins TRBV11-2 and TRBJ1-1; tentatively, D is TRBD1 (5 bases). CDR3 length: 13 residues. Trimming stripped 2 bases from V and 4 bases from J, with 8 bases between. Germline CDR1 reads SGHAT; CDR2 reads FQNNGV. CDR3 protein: CASSLRGGTEAFF. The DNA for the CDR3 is TGTGCCAGCAGCTTAAGGGGTGGCACTGAAGCTTTCTTT.

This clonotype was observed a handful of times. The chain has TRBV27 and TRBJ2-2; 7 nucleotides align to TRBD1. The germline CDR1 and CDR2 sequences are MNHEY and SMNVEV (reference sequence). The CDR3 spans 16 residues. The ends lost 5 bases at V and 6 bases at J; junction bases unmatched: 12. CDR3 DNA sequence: TGTGCCAGCAGTAGGCCGGGACAGAGTGTGCCCGGGGAGCTGTTTTTT. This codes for CASSRPGQSVPGELFF.

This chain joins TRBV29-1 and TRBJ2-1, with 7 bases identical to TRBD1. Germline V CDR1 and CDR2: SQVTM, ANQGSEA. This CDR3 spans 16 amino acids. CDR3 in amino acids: CSLQGTLSGTYNEQFF. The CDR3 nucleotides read TGCAGTCTACAGGGGACCCTATCCGGAACCTACAATGAGCAGTTCTTC.

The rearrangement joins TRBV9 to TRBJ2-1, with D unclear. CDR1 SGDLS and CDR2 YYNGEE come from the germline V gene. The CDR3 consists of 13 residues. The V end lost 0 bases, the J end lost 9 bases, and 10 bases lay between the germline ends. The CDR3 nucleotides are TGTGCCAGCAGCGTAGGGTGGGGTGGTGAGCAGTTCTTC. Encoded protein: CASSVGWGGEQFF.

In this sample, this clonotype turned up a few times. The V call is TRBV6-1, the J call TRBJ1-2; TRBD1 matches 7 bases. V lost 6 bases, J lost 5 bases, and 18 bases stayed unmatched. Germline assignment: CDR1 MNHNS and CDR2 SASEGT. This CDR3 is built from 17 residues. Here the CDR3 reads CASSPMKGQGVKYGYTF. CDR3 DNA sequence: TGTGCCAGCAGCCCCATGAAAGGGCAGGGGGTAAAATATGGCTACACCTTC.

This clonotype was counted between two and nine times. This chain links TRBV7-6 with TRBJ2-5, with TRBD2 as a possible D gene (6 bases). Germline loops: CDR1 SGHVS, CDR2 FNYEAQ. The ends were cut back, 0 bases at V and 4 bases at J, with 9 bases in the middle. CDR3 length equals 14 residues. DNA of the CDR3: TGTGCCAGCAGCTTAGCGGGGGGAGGAGAGACCCAGTACTTC. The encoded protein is CASSLAGGGETQYF.